This TCR beta chain comes out of a study of blood T cell repertoires in COVID-19 (dated by TCRdb to 2020 to 2021). Background on the whole study: The collaborator samples originated in the United States, Italy and Spain and spanned the acute and convalescent phases of COVID-19. Subjects who had been exposed to COVID-19, were actively infected with it, or had recovered from it provided the deeply sampled blood TCRbeta repertoires that made up the dataset. The repertoires were released in a freely available public database meant as a resource for research on the immune response to SARS-CoV-2. The sample metadata nearly always contained a de-identified subject ID, COVID-19 status, age in years and sex. The material from the prospective study consisted of cDNA or gDNA derived from T cells, B-cell-depleted T cells, or PBMCs. The samples were drawn from two sources: the first 160 participants of the ongoing ImmuneRACE study, and about 1,300 subjects contributed by 6 global collaborators. Where available, HLA class I and class II types were taken from metadata supplied by the sample provider and were not determined by assay-based typing. Paper-wide results and their limitations: The quantity of clinical and demographic metadata differed by source and by participant and was supplied without curation.

Enrolling through a virtual design, the prospective study's participants ranged in age from roughly 18 to 89 years and lived across roughly 24 United States geographic areas. To assign participants to cohorts, the prospective study relied on clinical history that participants themselves reported in a screening survey and a study questionnaire. In the prospective study, whole blood, serum and a nasopharyngeal or oropharyngeal swab were collected from each participant by mobile phlebotomists. Additional blood draws and questionnaires over an approximately 2-month period could optionally be provided by prospective study participants. Prospective study blood samples were shipped either frozen or at room temperature before DNA extraction. The CDR3 has 12 amino acids, counting the end cysteine and phenylalanine. The kept DNA is CDR3 alone, 36 bases in frame from the first base. The trim is 7 bases for V and 2 bases for J, with a gap of 10 bases between the germline ends. The germline V gene provides CDR1 SGHRS and CDR2 YFSETQ.

Points on this clone: Its antigen is not yet known. One base away there is no much larger clone; base qualities are not given.

The immunoSEQ Assay, a bias-controlled multiplex PCR, was used to amplify TCRbeta CDR3 regions from genomic DNA. Per the original workflow: Within the assay, amplification of reference gene primers was used to estimate how many nucleated cells each sample contained. Sequence reads were collapsed and filtered to measure the absolute abundance of every unique TCRbeta CDR3 rearrangement. For each sample, productive Simpson clonality was calculated as the square root of Simpson's diversity index over productive rearrangements. Imported from immuneACCESS, the table was reduced by TCRdb to in-frame sequences with V and J called. These copies leave out some clones; in studies compared against another copy, an unresolved V gene accounts for under half, and the cause of the remainder is not known. V, J and clone size derive from that table, while D and trimming were established from the DNA sequence. This sample gives around 140,000 clones in total; about 81% of them show up just once. The ten largest make up 2% to 2.5% of the sample.

Sequenced sample: PBMCs or T cells enriched from blood (not recorded which). The chain is assembled from TRBV5-1 and TRBJ2-7; TRBD2 is possibly the D segment (5 matching bases). This receptor was obtained from a man in his forties with acute COVID-19. The CDR3 sequence is CASSDSPYEQYF. At the DNA level, the sequence is TGCGCCAGCTCGGACTCACCCTACGAGCAGTACTTC.